These 21 T cell receptor beta chains came from one sample sequenced in a study of control samples from healthy donors and cancer patients. TCRdb's table, derived via immunoSEQ multiplex PCR, lists solely in-frame clones and lacks some. Of around 170,000 clones in the sample, approximately 90% were seen once. Input material: blood. These TCRs come from a woman aged 30 to 39 in good health.

The rearrangement uses TRBV7-2 and TRBJ2-3; 12 bases match TRBD2. The ends lost 5 bases at V and 4 bases at J; junction bases unmatched: 4. The CDR3 covers 15 residues. The germline CDR1 and CDR2 sequences are SGHTA and FQGNSA. The CDR3, as DNA: TGTGCCAGCAGCCTGCTAGCGGGAGGGGCAGATACGCAGTATTTT. Translation: CASSLLAGGADTQYF. The full variable domain, in which reference TRBV7-2 and TRBJ2-3 provide the parts outside the CDR3, is GAGVSQSPSNKVTEKGKDVELRCDPISGHTALYWYRQSLGQGLEFLIYFQGNSAPDKSGLPSDRFSAERTGGSVSTLTIQRTQQEDSAVYLCASSLLAGGADTQYFGPGTRLTVL.

The gene calls are TRBV7-2 and TRBJ1-1; a possible D gene is TRBD1 (5 bases). Looked up from germline, CDR1 is SGHTA and CDR2 is FQGNSA. The CDR3 is made up of 15 amino acids. V lost 6 bases and J 3 bases, leaving 17 bases between the germline ends. The CDR3 DNA follows: TGTGCCAGCAGATATGGGGCGGTATTAGACACTGAAGCTTTCTTT. This codes for CASRYGAVLDTEAFF.

The chain recombines TRBV7-2 with TRBJ2-1, with 14 bases identical to TRBD2. V lost 3 bases to trimming and J lost 9 bases; unmatched junction nucleotides: 4. The CDR3 runs to 15 residues. Germline lookup yields CDR1 SGHTA and CDR2 FQGNSA. The CDR3 DNA sequence: TGTGCCAGCAGCTTGGGACTAGCGGGAGTTGCTGAGCAGTTCTTC. As protein: CASSLGLAGVAEQFF.

This sequence joins TRBV6-1 and TRBJ2-7, with D unclear. Trimming removed 3 bases from V and 3 bases from J, with 9 bases in between. The CDR3 is made up of 13 amino acids. The germline CDR1 and CDR2 sequences are MNHNS and SASEGT. In DNA, the CDR3 is TGTGCCAGCAGTGAGGTCAGTCACTACGAGCAGTACTTC. Its translation: CASSEVSHYEQYF.

This chain uses TRBV20-1 with TRBJ2-1, with TRBD1 identical over 12 bases. CDR1 is DFQATT and CDR2 is SNEGSKA in the germline V gene (reference sequence). V lost 3 bases to trimming and J lost 4 bases; unmatched junction nucleotides: 7. The CDR3 is 16 amino acids. The CDR3 reads CSASAGTGGLYNEQFF. The DNA of the CDR3 is TGCAGTGCTAGTGCAGGGACAGGGGGCCTATACAATGAGCAGTTCTTC.

The CDR3 spells CASSLVTAGEYNEQFF. DNA for the CDR3: TGTGCCAGCAGCTTAGTCACAGCGGGAGAGTACAATGAGCAGTTCTTC. V usage is TRBV7-9 and J usage is TRBJ2-1, with TRBD2 matching over 8 bases. With 1 base clipped from V and 4 bases from J, the junction kept 6 bases outside the gene matches. The length of the CDR3 is 16 residues. In germline, CDR1 is SEHNR, CDR2 FQNEAQ (reference sequence).

The chain combines TRBV13 with TRBJ1-3; D gene ambiguous. Germline V CDR1 and CDR2: PRHDT, FYEKMQ (reference sequence). V was shortened by 5 bases and J by 0 bases, with 8 bases between the two germline ends. The CDR3 has 14 amino acids. CDR3 nucleotide sequence: TGTGCCAGCAGCACAACGAGCTCTGGAAACACCATATATTTT. It codes for CASSTTSSGNTIYF.

The V and J genes are TRBV19 and TRBJ1-1; D call uncertain. The CDR3 is 13 residues long. CDR1 LNHDA and CDR2 SQIVND come from the germline V gene (reference sequence). The germline V and J ends were trimmed by 4 bases and 5 bases, with 11 bases remaining between them. CDR3 amino acids: CASSNPLRTEAFF. The CDR3 DNA follows: TGTGCCAGTAGTAACCCCCTGAGGACTGAAGCTTTCTTT.

The chain is built from TRBV20-1 and TRBJ2-7; D is unclear. Trimming removed 6 bases from V and 6 bases from J, with 12 bases in between. CDR3 length: 11 residues. Germline CDR1 reads DFQATT; CDR2 reads SNEGSKA (reference sequence). The DNA for the CDR3 is TGCAGTGCAAGAAGTCAGTTCGAGCAGTACTTC. Its protein product is CSARSQFEQYF.

The gene calls are TRBV7-3 and TRBJ2-5; D may be TRBD2 (5 bases). Trimming took off 5 bases at V and 7 bases at J, with 20 bases between the two ends. The CDR3 has 15 amino acids. Germline CDR1 and CDR2: SGHTA and FQGTGA. CDR3 amino acids: CASSPTGNLRGTQYF. DNA of the CDR3: TGTGCCAGCAGCCCGACGGGCAATTTACGGGGGACCCAGTACTTC.

The chain employs TRBV19 and TRBJ1-1, with unresolved D. In germline, CDR1 is LNHDA, CDR2 SQIVND (reference sequence). Trimming shortened V by 4 bases and J by 3 bases, and 15 bases separated the two germline ends. The length of the CDR3 is 15 residues. The chain's CDR3 is CASSTSDHGDTEAFF. The CDR3 nucleotides read TGTGCCAGTAGTACTTCGGACCACGGGGACACTGAAGCTTTCTTT.

J is TRBJ1-3 and V is TRBV15; perhaps TRBD1 as D (6 bases). The CDR3 length is 14 residues. Germline-derived CDR1 and CDR2 are LNHNV and YYDKDF (reference sequence). V was trimmed by 4 bases and J by 2 bases, leaving 9 bases between them. The CDR3 is CATSTRDTGNTIYF. CDR3 in DNA: TGTGCCACCAGCACCCGGGACACTGGAAACACCATATATTTT.

This clone was recorded only once. This sample includes further DNA sequences coding for the same CDR3. The chain recombines TRBV18 with TRBJ1-2, with D unclear. Trimming stripped 3 bases from V and 2 bases from J, with 10 bases between. The CDR3 totals 14 residues. CDR1 and CDR2 from the germline V gene are KGHSH and LQKENI. Here the CDR3 reads CASSPGQLNYGYTF. The CDR3 coding sequence is TGTGCCAGCTCACCTGGGCAGCTGAACTATGGCTACACCTTC.

The genes are TRBV7-2 and TRBJ2-5, with D perhaps being TRBD1 or TRBD2 (5 bases each). This CDR3 is 14 amino acids long. Germline V gene lookup returns CDR1 SGHTA and CDR2 FQGNSA. V lost 5 bases and J 1 base, leaving 11 bases between the germline ends. The CDR3 spells CASSPGAIQETQYF. The CDR3 nucleotides are TGTGCCAGCAGCCCCGGGGCCATCCAAGAGACCCAGTACTTC.

This sequence joins TRBV7-3 and TRBJ2-2, with D unresolved. This CDR3 comprises 14 residues. Trimming left V 2 bases short and J 2 bases short, with 6 bases between. Per germline, CDR1 SGHTA and CDR2 FQGTGA. CDR3 sequence (DNA): TGTGCCAGCAGCTTAGTCCATAACACCGGGGAGCTGTTTTTT. Encoded protein: CASSLVHNTGELFF.

This clone has only one observation. J is TRBJ1-2 and V is TRBV5-1; D remains ambiguous. Germline-derived CDR1 and CDR2 are SGHRS and YFSETQ. The CDR3 extends over 12 amino acids. Trimming took 1 base from V and 6 from J, leaving 7 bases between them. The CDR3 nucleotides read TGCGCCAGCAGCTTGCCAGGAAATGGCTACACCTTC. It yields the protein CASSLPGNGYTF.

This clone was observed once. The J gene is TRBJ2-7, the V gene TRBV27; TRBD2 might be the D (7 bases). CDR1 and CDR2 from the germline V gene are MNHEY and SMNVEV (reference sequence). V lost 5 bases and J 10 bases, leaving 24 bases between the germline ends. This CDR3 contains 15 residues. CDR3 sequence reads: CASSPIGGAAQGQYF. CDR3 bases: TGTGCCAGCAGTCCTATTGGGGGGGCAGCGCAAGGCCAGTACTTC.

The rearrangement links TRBV10-3 to TRBJ1-1; D possibly corresponds to TRBD1 (6 bases). V lost 2 bases to trimming and J lost 2 bases, with 12 bases between them. Germline V gene lookup returns CDR1 ENHRY and CDR2 SYGVKD. CDR3 size: 15 residues. The CDR3 bases are TGTGCCATCAGTGAGGGACAGTCCAGAAACACTGAAGCTTTCTTT. Translating it yields CAISEGQSRNTEAFF.

J is TRBJ2-2 and V is TRBV19, with 8 nucleotides matching TRBD2. The CDR3 covers 15 residues. Germline loops: CDR1 LNHDA, CDR2 SQIVND (reference sequence). Trimming removed 5 bases from V and 5 bases from J; junction bases left unmatched: 7. CDR3 residues: CASSPRTSRTGELFF. CDR3 coding DNA: TGTGCCAGTAGTCCCCGGACTAGCCGAACCGGGGAGCTGTTTTTT.

J is TRBJ2-3 and V is TRBV6-6, with D hard to call. The CDR3 loop spans 12 amino acids. Germline CDR1 reads MNHNY; CDR2 reads SVGAGI (reference sequence). V was clipped by 3 bases and J by 5 bases, with 6 bases between them. The CDR3 region has the DNA TGTGCCAGCAGTTATGGGATAGATACGCAGTATTTT. Translating it yields CASSYGIDTQYF.

The genes are TRBV2 and TRBJ1-2, with TRBD1 as a possible D gene (5 bases). Germline loops: CDR1 SNHLY, CDR2 FYNNEI. Trimming left V 4 bases short and J 8 bases short, with 17 bases between. This CDR3 spans 14 amino acids. Here the CDR3 DNA reads TGTGCCAGCAGTGGGGGCCTAACCTCGGAAGGCTACACCTTC. Protein: CASSGGLTSEGYTF.